This T cell receptor (beta chain) was sequenced for a study of T-cell memory formation after mild COVID-19 (dated by TCRdb to the early 2020s). About the investigation overall: Most TCR sequence clusters were specific to one of the two donors. The cohort comprised two young, previously healthy adult volunteers, one female and one male. Longitudinal TCRalpha and TCRbeta repertoire sequencing tracked T-cell clones expanding and contracting after mild COVID-19 in two donors.

What the study reported, not specific to this receptor: Contracting CD4+ clones turned up mainly in the CM and EM memory subsets, whereas EMRA was where CD8+ clones were enriched. From day 15 to 85, contracting clones showed balanced CD4/CD8 phenotypes, whereas a second wave of clones that expanded from day 15 to 37 leaned towards CD4+. SARS-CoV-2 specificity of the second-wave clones peaking on day 37 was not confirmed. The detection of some responding clones in pre-infection memory suggests that pre-existing cross-reactive memory T cells joined the SARS-CoV-2 response. The study included only a couple of mild cases, and larger cohorts that include severe cases with pre-infection samples were judged to be necessary.

A note on this clonotype: No antigen is known for it. No clone much larger than this one lies a single base away; base qualities are absent.

Ficoll-Paque density gradient centrifugation was the method used to isolate PBMCs. According to the germline V gene (reference sequence), CDR1 reads SGHKS and CDR2 reads YYEKEE. Measured from the cysteine to the phenylalanine, the CDR3 is 15 residues long. Only CDR3 DNA is held: 45 bases, read in frame from base 1. Trimming removed 3 bases from V and 0 bases from J; the gene matches leave 3 bases unexplained. Sequenced on an Illumina NovaSeq 6000. TCRalpha and TCRbeta cDNA libraries were constructed by 5'RACE with constant-segment primers, with sample barcodes and unique molecular identifiers being introduced. RNA was extracted from every sample with Trizol reagent. Library amplification was performed in two PCR steps, and a second sample barcode and Illumina TruSeq adapters were introduced in the second step. Libraries were sequenced on an Illumina NovaSeq with 2 x 150 bp paired-end reads. On the study's bioinformatics: Demultiplexing of reads and collapsing into UMI-guided consensus sequences were performed with migec v1.2.7. Using mixcr v2.1.11, the UMI consensuses were aligned to TRA and TRB V and J templates and assembled into clonotypes. Expanded or contracted clonotypes were those called significant by both edgeR and NoisET, with noise models trained on biological replicates. For edgeR calls, the thresholds were a false discovery rate-adjusted p below 0.01 and a log2 fold-change of 1. PCA with hierarchical clustering of max-normalized trajectories of the 1000 most abundant clonotypes was used as exploratory dynamics analysis. Separately sequenced CD4+ and CD8+ repertoires were used to assign the CD4 or CD8 phenotype of responding clones. TCRdb reprocessed the public reads (quality trimming at Q25 with fastp, clone calling with MiXCR) and kept in-frame beta chains. Every CDR3 protein is listed once, alongside the most common genes and DNA of its rows. TCRdb, rather than the study authors, made the V and J calls. This sample is represented by fewer than 450,000 distinct CDR3 sequences; more than 20% of them were singletons. Roughly 9.7% of the sample lies in the top ten.

Sequenced sample: PBMCs or a T cell subset sorted from them (not recorded which). The sequence joins TRBV5-5 to TRBJ1-5, with 7 bases matching TRBD1. The source of this sequence is an adult woman who had mild COVID-19 (a few samples of this study predate the infection). The sample titles of this study are shuffled in the database, so cell type and time point are left out; the donor was told from shared clones. The nucleotides are TGTGCCAGCAGCTCGACAGGGTCTAGCAATCAGCCCCAGCATTTT. This is translated as CASSSTGSSNQPQHF.